The 3 T cell receptor beta chains below all came from one sample that was sequenced in a study of cytomegalovirus exposure and HLA in healthy donors. The PCR was carried out with 60 Vbeta primers and 13 Jbeta primers. Clones were read by immunoSEQ multiplex PCR, and TCRdb kept only the in-frame ones, dropping some. This sample has under 85,000 clones; 78% occur once, and the top ten carry around 1.5%. Material: PBMCs. Receptors originate from a man aged 35-49 years in good health and CMV-seronegative.

J is TRBJ1-1 and V is TRBV9; no definite D call. The CDR3 sequence is 14 residues long. Germline CDR1 is SGDLS and CDR2 is YYNGEE. V gave up 4 bases and J gave up 0 bases, with 10 bases separating them. The CDR3 is CASSPGGLNTEAFF. DNA for the CDR3: TGTGCCAGCAGCCCAGGAGGCCTGAACACTGAAGCTTTCTTT.

This clone was counted a few times. The J gene is TRBJ2-1, the V gene TRBV5-1; D unresolved. The V end lost 4 bases, the J end lost 0 bases, and 5 bases lay between the germline ends. Germline CDR1 and CDR2: SGHRS and YFSETQ. The CDR3 length is 13 residues. DNA for the CDR3: TGCGCCAGCAGCATTAACTCCTACAATGAGCAGTTCTTC. It translates to CASSINSYNEQFF.

The J gene is TRBJ2-7, the V gene TRBV5-6; 9 bases are shared with TRBD1. V gave up 3 bases and J gave up 2 bases; unmatched junction bases: 3. The CDR3 length is 14 residues. Germline assignment: CDR1 SGHDT and CDR2 YYEEEE. The CDR3 DNA reads TGTGCCAGCAGCTCGGACAGGGGCACCTACGAGCAGTACTTC. It encodes CASSSDRGTYEQYF.